This is a list of T cell receptor beta chains from one sample in a study of cytomegalovirus exposure and HLA in healthy donors. Clones were read by immunoSEQ multiplex PCR, and TCRdb kept only the in-frame ones, dropping some. The sample carries under 200,000 clones, 65% to 85% recorded once. The sequenced sample was PBMCs. The receptors come from a woman aged 45-65 years in good health and CMV-seropositive. Both conserved end residues are trimmed from each CDR3. The size entry is marked missing in some rows and otherwise reads once, few, many or a size class.

TRBJ1-1,once,TRBV2,ASSYGGAEAF
TRBJ2-2,-,TRBV10-3,AISDGTGNTGELF
TRBJ2-7,-,TRBV7-8,ASSRTGIYEQY
TRBJ1-6,-,TRBV7-3,ASSLRADNSPLH
TRBJ1-2,-,TRBV4-1,ASSQDASGGSVYGYT
TRBJ2-3,-,TRBV5-1,ASSLENSQSTDTQY
TRBJ2-1,once,TRBV4-1,ASSQREAGGGGYNEQF
TRBJ2-5,-,TRBV6-1,ASSEAWSSGGAWETQY
TRBJ2-5,few,TRBV27,ASSPSQETQY
TRBJ2-2,once,TRBV19,ASSIGGNTGELF
TRBJ2-5,-,TRBV10-3,AISTRREETQY
TRBJ1-2,-,TRBV10-3,ATQEGYGYT
TRBJ1-4,once,TRBV9,ASSVRDATNEKLF
TRBJ2-1,-,TRBV6-5,ASSSTVAGKYNEQF
TRBJ1-3,-,TRBV5-4,ASSPAGGSGNTIY
TRBJ2-7,-,TRBV15,ATSRGPGGYEQY
TRBJ1-2,-,TRBV9,ASSPEGGWGGYT
TRBJ1-2,few,TRBV2,ASSDAGSERGYT
TRBJ2-2,-,TRBV15,ATSHPESGELF
TRBJ1-6,-,TRBV27,ASTAGQYNSPLH
TRBJ2-5,-,TRBV7-3,ASSPGQGYETQY
TRBJ2-7,-,TRBV2,ATRSSGLSYEQY
TRBJ1-1,-,TRBV10-3,AIRKGDTEAF
TRBJ2-1,-,TRBV11-1,ASGQLGGAYNEQF
-,once,TRBV5-1,ASSLAPGGNEQY
TRBJ2-7,few,TRBV6-5,AAGKGKSSYEQY
TRBJ2-1,-,TRBV27,ASSLPGQGISEQF
TRBJ2-7,-,TRBV7-9,ASSLLRTGSLNEQY
TRBJ1-5,-,TRBV15,ATSLKQGGQPQH
TRBJ1-2,-,TRBV2,ASSEEQNT
TRBJ2-3,-,TRBV12-5,ASGLGNRGSRDTQY
TRBJ1-2,-,TRBV2,ASRTEANYGYT
TRBJ2-7,-,TRBV11-2,ASSERGLSYEQY
TRBJ1-5,-,TRBV4-1,ASSQEFMGGTSQNQPQH
TRBJ1-2,few,TRBV6-1,ASSEPGTGHYGYT
TRBJ1-3,-,TRBV19,ASSQNRGGNTIY
TRBJ1-1,-,TRBV12-5,ASGRQRRGTEAF
TRBJ2-1,-,TRBV11-3,ASSLGASGGAGQF
TRBJ1-1,-,TRBV4-2,ASSQEGGSDTEAF
TRBJ2-2,-,TRBV4-1,ASSQAGRGPGTGELF
TRBJ2-5,-,TRBV4-1,ASSQDPRQGVRTQY
TRBJ2-7,once,TRBV5-6,ASSLSLLAGGPYEQY
TRBJ2-1,few,TRBV9,ASSVGSYSGAREQF
TRBJ2-4,-,TRBV4-1,ASSQRTGVKNIQY
TRBJ1-2,-,TRBV11-1,ASSPQGAEGYT
TRBJ2-2,-,TRBV9,ASSATGLSNTGELF